This entry lists 25 T cell receptor beta chains sequenced from one sample in a study of OX40 agonist ivuxolimab in advanced cancers. TCRdb's table, derived via immunoSEQ multiplex PCR, lists solely in-frame clones and lacks some. The sample carries 75,000 to 100,000 clones, roughly nine tenths recorded once. The input for sequencing was CD4+ or CD8+ T cells sorted from blood, taken in a trial of the OX40 agonist ivuxolimab. These receptors were collected from an adult with an advanced solid tumor such as melanoma, head and neck, liver or kidney cancer.

This chain uses TRBV5-1 with TRBJ2-3, with 10 positions matching TRBD2. The CDR3 is 14 residues long. The trim removed 7 bases at V and 6 bases at J, leaving 8 bases unmatched. Germline loops: CDR1 SGHRS, CDR2 YFSETQ. The CDR3 protein is CASYLAGGSDTQYF. DNA of the CDR3: TGCGCCAGCTATTTAGCGGGAGGTTCTGATACGCAGTATTTT.

The chain couples TRBV7-9 to TRBJ2-3, with 9 bases matching TRBD2. From germline, CDR1 is SEHNR and CDR2 FQNEAQ (reference sequence). V shed 3 bases, J shed 4 bases, and the junction held 5 bases outside the gene matches. The CDR3 has 15 amino acids. The CDR3 DNA reads TGTGCCAGCAGCTTGGGCGGGAGGGCCCCAGATACGCAGTATTTT. It specifies CASSLGGRAPDTQYF.

The chain recombines TRBV6-6 with TRBJ2-2; 8 bases fit TRBD2. The germline V gene encodes CDR1 MNHNY and CDR2 SVGAGI (reference sequence). The CDR3 loop spans 16 amino acids. Trimming cost V 6 bases and J 3 bases; bases outside gene matches: 9. The CDR3 region is CASSLSGSRDTGELFF. The CDR3 bases are TGTGCCAGCAGCCTCAGCGGGAGTCGGGACACCGGGGAGCTGTTTTTT.

CDR3 coding DNA: TGTGCCAGCAGCTTAGGGGGGACAATCGTCAATGAGCAGTTCTTC. It translates to CASSLGGTIVNEQFF. The chain joins TRBV7-9 to TRBJ2-1, with D maybe TRBD1 (6 bases). The CDR3 totals 15 residues. Deletions cut 1 base from V and 6 bases from J, with 13 bases between. The germline gives CDR1 SEHNR, CDR2 FQNEAQ (reference sequence).

The genes are TRBV5-4 and TRBJ2-5; 15 positions agree with TRBD2. There are 16 residues in the CDR3. J was trimmed by 5 bases and V by 2 bases; bases with no gene match: 4. Looked up from germline, CDR1 is SGHNT and CDR2 is YYREEE (reference sequence). CDR3 sequence: CASSFGLAGGPETQYF. The CDR3 DNA sequence: TGTGCCAGCAGCTTCGGACTAGCGGGAGGGCCGGAGACCCAGTACTTC.

In regard to this clone: One end of the junction fails to match germline, which may point to a read error. This chain uses TRBV9 with TRBJ2-7, with 7 nucleotides matching TRBD1. There are 14 residues in the CDR3. CDR1 SGDLS and CDR2 YYNGEE come from the germline V gene. The CDR3 reads CASSVEGGSHEQYF. DNA of the CDR3: TGTGCCAGCAGCGTAGAAGGGGGCTCCCACGAGCAGTACTTC.

The chain links TRBV7-2 to TRBJ2-2; no clear D. With 7 bases removed from V and 1 base from J, the gap between germline ends came to 13 bases. Germline V gene lookup returns CDR1 SGHTA and CDR2 FQGNSA. The CDR3 is made up of 15 amino acids. The chain's CDR3 is CASNPLPRNTGELFF. DNA of the CDR3: TGTGCCAGCAACCCGCTCCCAAGGAACACCGGGGAGCTGTTTTTT.

The rearrangement uses TRBV11-2 and TRBJ2-5; D is possibly TRBD2 (6 bases). Looked up from germline, CDR1 is SGHAT and CDR2 is FQNNGV. Trimming took 4 bases from V and 5 from J, leaving 20 bases between them. The CDR3 spans 16 residues. In nucleotides, the CDR3 is TGTGCCAGCAGCTACAACTCCGGAGGGCCGGGGGAGACCCAGTACTTC. Amino acids: CASSYNSGGPGETQYF. Full variable domain (rest looked up from reference TRBV11-2 and TRBJ2-5): EAGVAQSPRYKIIEKRQSVAFWCNPISGHATLYWYQQILGQGPKLLIQFQNNGVVDDSQLPKDRFSAERLKGVDSTLKIQPAKLEDSAVYLCASSYNSGGPGETQYFGPGTRLLVL.

This sequence joins TRBV7-2 and TRBJ2-3; D possibly corresponds to TRBD2 (6 bases). This CDR3 is built from 15 residues. CDR1 and CDR2 from the germline V gene are SGHTA and FQGNSA. The V end was cut by 0 bases, the J end by 4 bases, with 11 bases between. In DNA form, the CDR3 reads TGTGCCAGCAGCTTAGCGGGACTCAGTCCAGATACGCAGTATTTT. Protein product: CASSLAGLSPDTQYF.

The DNA for the CDR3 is TGTGCCTGGAGTGGGGGTTCAGGCCAGCCCCAGCATTTT. Its protein product is CAWSGGSGQPQHF. The chain combines TRBV30 with TRBJ1-5; no clear D. The V end was cut by 1 base, the J end by 7 bases, with 11 bases between. The CDR3 has 13 residues. The germline V gene encodes CDR1 GTSNPN and CDR2 SVGIG (reference sequence).

The chain uses TRBV10-2 and TRBJ2-6; D might be TRBD2 (6 bases). This CDR3 contains 17 residues. Trimming took 2 bases from V and 0 from J, leaving 11 bases between them. The germline CDR1 and CDR2 sequences are WSHSY and SAAADI. The CDR3 protein is CASSESSGVSGANVLTF. The CDR3 DNA reads as TGCGCCAGCAGTGAGAGTAGCGGAGTCTCTGGGGCCAACGTCCTGACTTTC.

The chain uses TRBV29-1 and TRBJ2-3, with D uncertain. CDR1 SQVTM and CDR2 ANQGSEA come from the germline V gene. Trimming took off 3 bases at V and 7 bases at J, with 11 bases between the two ends. The CDR3 is 12 amino acids. For the CDR3, the DNA is TGCAGCGTTGAGTCTCACAGCTATACGCAGTATTTT. Residues: CSVESHSYTQYF.

The chain carries TRBV6-5 and TRBJ2-1; the D gene is possibly TRBD1 (5 bases). The ends were cut back, 6 bases at V and 0 bases at J, with 12 bases in the middle. Germline-derived CDR1 and CDR2 are MNHEY and SVGAGI. The CDR3 totals 15 residues. The CDR3, as DNA: TGTGCCAGCAGGCCCACAGGAAGCTCCTACAATGAGCAGTTCTTC. Translating gives CASRPTGSSYNEQFF.

The chain carries TRBV7-2 and TRBJ1-5; 7 nucleotides agree with TRBD1. CDR1 is SGHTA and CDR2 is FQGNSA in the germline V gene. The CDR3 length is 13 residues. V was clipped by 5 bases and J by 6 bases; unmatched bases: 4. The CDR3 DNA follows: TGTGCCAGCAGCGCCGGGACAGCTCAGCCCCAGCATTTT. Its protein is CASSAGTAQPQHF.

The V gene is TRBV9, the J gene TRBJ1-5; TRBD1 matches 8 bases. The V and J ends lost 4 bases and 5 bases, in that order; junction bases with no gene match: 8. The CDR3 extends over 15 amino acids. From germline, CDR1 is SGDLS and CDR2 YYNGEE. CDR3 region: CASSPGQGSYQPQHF. Written as DNA, the CDR3 is TGTGCCAGCAGCCCCGGACAGGGTAGTTATCAGCCCCAGCATTTT.

The CDR3 nucleotides are TGTGCCAGCAGTTCTCGACCTAGCGGGGTTGATACGCAGTATTTT. It yields the protein CASSSRPSGVDTQYF. The chain uses TRBV28 and TRBJ2-3; 9 bases line up with TRBD2. J gave up 6 bases and V 4 bases, and 8 bases lay outside the gene matches. Germline lookup yields CDR1 MDHEN and CDR2 SYDVKM. CDR3 length: 15 residues.

The J gene is TRBJ2-7, the V gene TRBV9; D gene uncertain. Germline CDR1 reads SGDLS; CDR2 reads YYNGEE. Trimming left V 4 bases short and J 6 bases short, with 14 bases between. The CDR3 has 13 amino acids. CDR3 sequence (DNA): TGTGCCAGCAGCACCCGTCTAGTCTCCGAGCAGTACTTC. Translated, it gives CASSTRLVSEQYF.

The chain recombines TRBV4-3 with TRBJ2-3; D gene unclear. The CDR3 is made up of 13 amino acids. Germline CDR1 reads LGHNA; CDR2 reads YSLEER. Trimming pared 4 bases from V and 6 bases from J, leaving 11 bases between. CDR3 amino acids: CASSPHPPDTQYF. CDR3 nucleotides: TGCGCCAGCAGCCCCCACCCCCCGGATACGCAGTATTTT.

The chain recombines TRBV7-2 with TRBJ1-4; D call uncertain. Per germline, CDR1 SGHTA and CDR2 FQGNSA. This CDR3 is built from 15 residues. V lost 1 base and J 5 bases, leaving 11 bases between the germline ends. The DNA for the CDR3 is TGTGCCAGCAGCTTAGGGCGGAGGTCCAATGAAAAACTGTTTTTT. This codes for CASSLGRRSNEKLFF.

This sequence joins TRBV6-5 and TRBJ1-1, with TRBD1 matching over 12 bases. Germline V gene sequence: CDR1 MNHEY, CDR2 SVGAGI. Trimming cost V 2 bases and J 11 bases; bases outside gene matches: 9. CDR3 length: 15 residues. The CDR3 here is CASSYGGQGAKEAFF. CDR3 nucleotides: TGTGCCAGCAGTTACGGGGGACAGGGGGCGAAGGAGGCTTTCTTT.

The chain is built from TRBV6-5 and TRBJ1-1, with no clear D. The CDR3 is 15 amino acids. CDR1 is MNHEY, CDR2 SVGAGI, per germline. V gave up 2 bases and J gave up 0 bases, with 10 bases separating them. The CDR3 sequence is CASSYGLGVNTEAFF. The DNA for the CDR3 is TGTGCCAGCAGTTACGGGCTCGGGGTGAACACTGAAGCTTTCTTT.

This chain joins TRBV5-1 and TRBJ2-5, with 10 positions matching TRBD1. With 0 bases clipped from V and 4 bases from J, the junction kept 6 bases outside the gene matches. CDR3 length: 16 amino acids. CDR1 SGHRS and CDR2 YFSETQ come from the germline V gene. The CDR3 loop is CASSLGGTGAGETQYF. CDR3 DNA: TGCGCCAGCAGCTTGGGGGGGACAGGGGCTGGAGAGACCCAGTACTTC.

J is TRBJ1-3 and V is TRBV7-6; no clear D gene. V was clipped by 0 bases and J by 0 bases, with 12 bases between them. The CDR3 covers 17 residues. Per germline, CDR1 SGHVS and CDR2 FNYEAQ. DNA for the CDR3: TGTGCCAGCAGCTTAGCGGCAGGCTCGAGCTCTGGAAACACCATATATTTT. It specifies CASSLAAGSSSGNTIYF. The entire variable domain, with the rest obtained from reference TRBV7-6 and TRBJ1-3, is as follows: GAGVSQSPRYKVTKRGQDVALRCDPISGHVSLYWYRQALGQGPEFLTYFNYEAQQDKSGLPNDRFSAERPEGSISTLTIQRTEQRDSAMYRCASSLAAGSSSGNTIYFGEGSWLTVV.

J is TRBJ1-2 and V is TRBV6-6; D unclear. The CDR3 consists of 15 residues. From germline, CDR1 is MNHNY and CDR2 SVGAGI (reference sequence). V shed 4 bases and J shed 2 bases, with 14 bases lying between them. The CDR3 DNA is TGTGCCAGCAGTTTGACCCCCGGTGGCAACTATGGCTACACCTTC. It is translated as CASSLTPGGNYGYTF.

This rearrangement joins TRBV18 to TRBJ1-1; D not certain. Trimming took 3 bases from V and 3 from J, leaving 8 bases between them. The CDR3 totals 13 residues. CDR1 KGHSH and CDR2 LQKENI come from the germline V gene. CDR3 nucleotides: TGTGCCAGCTCACCGGGTCGCGACACTGAAGCTTTCTTT. Translation gives CASSPGRDTEAFF.